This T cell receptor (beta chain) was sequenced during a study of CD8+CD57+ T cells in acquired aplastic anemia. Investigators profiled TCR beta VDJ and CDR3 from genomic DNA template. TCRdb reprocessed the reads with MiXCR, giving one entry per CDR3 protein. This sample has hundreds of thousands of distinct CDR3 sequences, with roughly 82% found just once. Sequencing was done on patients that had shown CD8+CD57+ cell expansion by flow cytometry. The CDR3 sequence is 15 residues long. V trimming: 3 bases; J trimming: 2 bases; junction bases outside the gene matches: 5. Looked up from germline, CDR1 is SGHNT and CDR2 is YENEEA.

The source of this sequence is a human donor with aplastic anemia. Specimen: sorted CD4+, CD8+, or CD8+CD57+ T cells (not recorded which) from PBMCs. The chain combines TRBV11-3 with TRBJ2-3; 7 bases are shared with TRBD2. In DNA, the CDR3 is TGTGCCAGCAGCTTTACTAGCGCAATCACAGATACGCAGTATTTT. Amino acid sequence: CASSFTSAITDTQYF.